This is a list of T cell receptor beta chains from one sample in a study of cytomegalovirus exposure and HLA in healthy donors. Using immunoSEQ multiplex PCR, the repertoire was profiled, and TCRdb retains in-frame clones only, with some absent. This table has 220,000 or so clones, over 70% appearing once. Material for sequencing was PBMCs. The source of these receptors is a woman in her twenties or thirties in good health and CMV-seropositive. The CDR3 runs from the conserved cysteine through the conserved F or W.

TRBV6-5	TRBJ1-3	CASSYSMDSNGNTIYF
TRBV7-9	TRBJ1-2	CASSLSAGHNGYTF
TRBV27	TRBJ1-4	CASSLMMSATNEKLFF
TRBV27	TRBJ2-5	CASSFDRGETQYF
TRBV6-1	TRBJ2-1	CASSDSLTVPNEQFF
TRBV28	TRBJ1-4	CASSPNPGAANEKLFF
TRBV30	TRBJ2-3	CAWSTGRSTDTQYF
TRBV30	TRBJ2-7	CAWGPPDRAYEQYF
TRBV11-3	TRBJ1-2	CASSLGSTRDGYTF
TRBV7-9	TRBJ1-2	CASSPTGQAVYGYTF
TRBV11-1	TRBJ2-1	CASRLALEQFF
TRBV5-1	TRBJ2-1	CASNSRDYNNEQFF
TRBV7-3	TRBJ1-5	CASSFYSNQPQHF
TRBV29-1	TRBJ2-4	CSVEGVGNIQYF
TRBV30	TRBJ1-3	CAWSAIGNTIYF
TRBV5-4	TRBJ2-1	CASSALVGTSVYNEQFF
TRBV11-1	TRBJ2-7	CASSVSGRETYEQYF
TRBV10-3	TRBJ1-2	CAISEGGNGYTF
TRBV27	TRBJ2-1	CASSLRLAGGNEQFF
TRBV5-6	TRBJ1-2	CASSGTDRSYGYTF
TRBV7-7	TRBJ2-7	CASSLTGTYPQYF
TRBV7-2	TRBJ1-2	CASSPGGQGGYGYTF
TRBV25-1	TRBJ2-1	CASRLGGNDEQFF
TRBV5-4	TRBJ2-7	CASSERTSGSGEQYF
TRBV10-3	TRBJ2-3	CAISEPTGGKDTQYF
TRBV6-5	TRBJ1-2	CASSRRRNYGYTF
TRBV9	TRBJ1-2	CASSRGGQGIHGYTF